The source of this T cell receptor beta chain is a study of T-cell reconstitution after alpha-beta-depleted transplantation in children. General observations from the study: Reportedly, only several hundred clones from non-depleted graft cells drove alpha-beta T-cell counts at about two months. Some patients owed their high day-60 TCRbeta diversity to surviving recipient T cells and thymic progenitors.

Preparation of the TCRbeta library was carried out with unique molecular identifiers. TCRdb re-called the PCR reads with MiXCR, one entry per CDR3 protein. The data contain fewer than 350,000 distinct CDR3 sequences, 10% of them singletons. The CDR3 runs to 13 residues. V shed 5 bases and J 6 bases; nucleotides not matched to a gene: 3. Germline CDR1 and CDR2: MNHEY and SVGAGI. This clonotype appeared many times. The target antigen is unknown. The source is a boy younger than two with acute myeloid leukemia, due to receive a stem cell transplant. J is TRBJ2-1 and V is TRBV6-5; 8 bases align to TRBD1. The source material was PBMCs, sampled before TCRalphabeta/CD19-depleted stem cell transplant. CDR3 bases: TGTGCCAGCAGTCATGGACAGGGCAATGAGCAGTTCTTC. It yields the protein CASSHGQGNEQFF.